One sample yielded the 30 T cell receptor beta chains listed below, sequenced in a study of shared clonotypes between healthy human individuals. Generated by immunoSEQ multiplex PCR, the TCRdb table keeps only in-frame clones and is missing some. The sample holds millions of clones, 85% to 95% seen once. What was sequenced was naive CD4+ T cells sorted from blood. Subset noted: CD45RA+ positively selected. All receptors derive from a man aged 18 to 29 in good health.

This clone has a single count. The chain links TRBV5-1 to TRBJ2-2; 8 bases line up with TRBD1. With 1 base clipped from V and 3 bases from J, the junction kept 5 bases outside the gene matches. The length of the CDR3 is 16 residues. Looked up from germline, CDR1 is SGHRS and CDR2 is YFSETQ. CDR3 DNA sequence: TGCGCCAGCAGCTTGACAGGGGGTGTTGACACCGGGGAGCTGTTTTTT. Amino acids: CASSLTGGVDTGELFF.

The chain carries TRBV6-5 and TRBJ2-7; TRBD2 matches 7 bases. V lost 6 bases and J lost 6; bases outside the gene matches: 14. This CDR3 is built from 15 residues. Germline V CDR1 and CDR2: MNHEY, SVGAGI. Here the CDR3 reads CASRQPGGGFGEQYF. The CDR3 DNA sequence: TGTGCCAGCAGACAGCCTGGGGGAGGGTTCGGCGAGCAGTACTTC.

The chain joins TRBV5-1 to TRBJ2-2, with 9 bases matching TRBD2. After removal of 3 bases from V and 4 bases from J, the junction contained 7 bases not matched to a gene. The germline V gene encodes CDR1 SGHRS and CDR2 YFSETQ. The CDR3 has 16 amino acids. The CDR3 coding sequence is TGCGCCAGCAGCTCTATAGCGGGGGACCCCACCGGGGAGCTGTTTTTT. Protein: CASSSIAGDPTGELFF.

The CDR3 DNA reads TGTGCCAGCAGTGGACAGGGATCACGTCAGCCCCAGCATTTT. Amino acid sequence: CASSGQGSRQPQHF. This chain uses TRBV25-1 with TRBJ1-5, with 7 bases identical to TRBD1. V was clipped by 4 bases and J by 6 bases; unmatched bases: 6. Germline V gene data show CDR1 as MGHDK and CDR2 as SYGVNS. The CDR3 totals 14 residues.

DNA for the CDR3: TGTGCCAGCTCACCAGTACTGGACACTGAAGCTTTCTTT. Amino acid sequence: CASSPVLDTEAFF. This sequence joins TRBV18 and TRBJ1-1; D remains ambiguous. Germline CDR1 reads KGHSH; CDR2 reads LQKENI. This CDR3 has 13 residues. Trimming cost V 2 bases and J 3 bases, with 7 bases left between them. Looking up the rest from reference TRBV18 and TRBJ1-1 gives the full variable domain: NAGVMQNPRHLVRRRGQEARLRCSPMKGHSHVYWYRQLPEEGLKFMVYLQKENIIDESGMPKERFSAEFPKEGPSILRIQQVVRGDSAAYFCASSPVLDTEAFFGQGTRLTVV.

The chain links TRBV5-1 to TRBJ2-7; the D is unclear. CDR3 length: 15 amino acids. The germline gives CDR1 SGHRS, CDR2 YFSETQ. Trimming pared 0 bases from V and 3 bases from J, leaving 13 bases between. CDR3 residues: CASSLGSSVDYEQYF. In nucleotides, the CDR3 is TGCGCCAGCAGCTTGGGTTCGTCGGTAGACTACGAGCAGTACTTC.

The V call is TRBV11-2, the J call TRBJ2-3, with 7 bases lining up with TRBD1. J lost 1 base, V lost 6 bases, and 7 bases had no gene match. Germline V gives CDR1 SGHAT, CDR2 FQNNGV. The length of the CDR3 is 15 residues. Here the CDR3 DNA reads TGTGCCAGCAGTGACAGGGTCTTAGGCACAGATACGCAGTATTTT. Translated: CASSDRVLGTDTQYF.

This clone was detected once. The CDR3 is CASSPSTGSPNEQFF. CDR3 DNA: TGTGCCAGCAGCCCGAGTACAGGGTCCCCCAATGAGCAGTTCTTC. The chain is built from TRBV5-4 and TRBJ2-1, with D possibly TRBD1 on 6 matching bases. The V end lost 4 bases, the J end lost 6 bases, and 17 bases lay between the germline ends. The CDR3 spans 15 residues. Germline-derived CDR1 and CDR2 are SGHNT and YYREEE (reference sequence). The full variable domain, its missing parts supplied by reference TRBV5-4 and TRBJ2-1, is ETGVTQSPTHLIKTRGQQVTLRCSSQSGHNTVSWYQQALGQGPQFIFQYYREEENGRGNFPPRFSGLQFPNYSSELNVNALELDDSALYLCASSPSTGSPNEQFFGPGTRLTVL.

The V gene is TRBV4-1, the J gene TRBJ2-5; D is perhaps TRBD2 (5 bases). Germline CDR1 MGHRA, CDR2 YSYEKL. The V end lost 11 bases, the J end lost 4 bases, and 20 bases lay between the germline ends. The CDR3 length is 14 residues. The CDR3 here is CARSASEVPETQYF. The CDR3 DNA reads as TGCGCCCGGTCGGCCTCGGAGGTTCCAGAGACCCAGTACTTC.

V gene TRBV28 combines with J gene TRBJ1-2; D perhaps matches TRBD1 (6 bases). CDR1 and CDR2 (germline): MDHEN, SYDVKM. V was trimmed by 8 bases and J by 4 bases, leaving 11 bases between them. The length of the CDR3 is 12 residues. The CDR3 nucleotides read TGTGCCAGCGCCGGGACACCCTATGGCTACACCTTC. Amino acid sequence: CASAGTPYGYTF.

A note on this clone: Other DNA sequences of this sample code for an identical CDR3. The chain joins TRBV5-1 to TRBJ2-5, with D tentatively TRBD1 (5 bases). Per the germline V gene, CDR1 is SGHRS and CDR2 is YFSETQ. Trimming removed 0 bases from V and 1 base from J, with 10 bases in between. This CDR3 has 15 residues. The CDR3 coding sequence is TGCGCCAGCAGCTTGGAGGGCACAGGCCAAGAGACCCAGTACTTC. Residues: CASSLEGTGQETQYF.

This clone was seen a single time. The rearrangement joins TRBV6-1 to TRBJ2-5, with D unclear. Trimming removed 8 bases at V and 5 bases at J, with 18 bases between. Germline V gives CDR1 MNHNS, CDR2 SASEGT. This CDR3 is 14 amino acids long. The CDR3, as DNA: TGTGCCAGCCTTCCCCCAGTCCCAGCGGAGACCCAGTACTTC. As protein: CASLPPVPAETQYF.

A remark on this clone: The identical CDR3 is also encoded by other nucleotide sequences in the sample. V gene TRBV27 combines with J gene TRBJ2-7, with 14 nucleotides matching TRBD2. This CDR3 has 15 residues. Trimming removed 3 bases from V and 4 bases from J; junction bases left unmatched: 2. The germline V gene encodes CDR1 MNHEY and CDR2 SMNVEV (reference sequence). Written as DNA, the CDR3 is TGTGCCAGCAGTTTGGGACTAGCGGGAGTATACGAGCAGTACTTC. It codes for CASSLGLAGVYEQYF.

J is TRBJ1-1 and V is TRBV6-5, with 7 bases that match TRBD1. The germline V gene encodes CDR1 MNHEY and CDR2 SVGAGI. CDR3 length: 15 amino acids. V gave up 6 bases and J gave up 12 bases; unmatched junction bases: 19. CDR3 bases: TGTGCCAGCAGAAACGGACAGGTTGCCTCAGTTTGGACTTTCTTT. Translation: CASRNGQVASVWTFF.

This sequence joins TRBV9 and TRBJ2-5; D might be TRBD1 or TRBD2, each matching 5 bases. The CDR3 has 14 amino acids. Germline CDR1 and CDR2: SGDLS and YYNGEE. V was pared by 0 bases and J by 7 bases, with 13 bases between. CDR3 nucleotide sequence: TGTGCCAGCAGCGTAGGAGGGAATGGGGGGACCCAGTACTTC. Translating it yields CASSVGGNGGTQYF.

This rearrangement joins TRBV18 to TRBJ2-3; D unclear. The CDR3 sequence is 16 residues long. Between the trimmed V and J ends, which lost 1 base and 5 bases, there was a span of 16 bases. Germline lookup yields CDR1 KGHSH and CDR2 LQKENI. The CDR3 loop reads CASSPRVGQSRDTQYF. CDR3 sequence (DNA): TGTGCCAGCTCACCACGGGTTGGTCAGTCGAGAGATACGCAGTATTTT.

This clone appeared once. This CDR3 reads CASSLDPREEEAFF. In DNA form, the CDR3 reads TGTGCCAGCAGCTTAGACCCACGGGAGGAAGAAGCTTTCTTT. The chain couples TRBV7-9 to TRBJ1-1; D gene uncertain. CDR1 SEHNR and CDR2 FQNEAQ come from the germline V gene (reference sequence). The CDR3 extends over 14 amino acids. The germline V and J ends were trimmed by 1 base and 8 bases, with 14 bases remaining between them.

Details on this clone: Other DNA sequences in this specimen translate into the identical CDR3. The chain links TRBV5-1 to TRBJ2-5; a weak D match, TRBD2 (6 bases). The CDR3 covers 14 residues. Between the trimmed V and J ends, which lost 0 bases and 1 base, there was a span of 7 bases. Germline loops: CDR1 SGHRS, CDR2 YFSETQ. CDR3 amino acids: CASSLGSGQETQYF. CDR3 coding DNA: TGCGCCAGCAGCTTGGGTAGCGGCCAAGAGACCCAGTACTTC.

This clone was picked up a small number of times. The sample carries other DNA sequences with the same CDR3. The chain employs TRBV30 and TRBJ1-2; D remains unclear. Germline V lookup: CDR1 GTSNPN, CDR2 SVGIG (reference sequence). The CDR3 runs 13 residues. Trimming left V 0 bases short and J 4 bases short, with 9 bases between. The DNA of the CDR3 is TGTGCCTGGAGTGTGGGAGGGCCCTATGGCTACACCTTC. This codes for CAWSVGGPYGYTF.

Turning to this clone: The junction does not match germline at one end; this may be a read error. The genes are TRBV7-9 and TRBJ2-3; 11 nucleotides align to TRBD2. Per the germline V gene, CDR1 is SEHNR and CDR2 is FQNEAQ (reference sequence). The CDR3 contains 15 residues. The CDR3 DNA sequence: TGTGCCAGCAGCATAGCGGGAGGGTCTGGAGATACGCAGTATTTT. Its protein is CASSIAGGSGDTQYF. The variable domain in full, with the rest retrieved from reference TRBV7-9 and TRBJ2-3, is DTGVSQNPRHKITKRGQNVTFRCDPISEHNRLYWYRQTLGQGPEFLTYFQNEAQLEKSRLLSDRFSAERPKGSFSTLEIQRTEQGDSAMYLCASSIAGGSGDTQYFGPGTRLTVL.

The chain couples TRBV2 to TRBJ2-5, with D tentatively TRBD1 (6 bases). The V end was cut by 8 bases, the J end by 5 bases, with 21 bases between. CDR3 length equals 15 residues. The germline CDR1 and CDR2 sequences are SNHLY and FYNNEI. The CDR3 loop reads CASRPQGRERETQYF. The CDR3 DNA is TGTGCCAGCCGACCCCAGGGGCGAGAGAGGGAGACCCAGTACTTC.

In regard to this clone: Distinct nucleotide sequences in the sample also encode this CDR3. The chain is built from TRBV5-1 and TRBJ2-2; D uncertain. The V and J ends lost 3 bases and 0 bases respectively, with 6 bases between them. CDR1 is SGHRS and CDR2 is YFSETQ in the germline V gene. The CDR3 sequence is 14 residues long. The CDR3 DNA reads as TGCGCCAGCAGCTCAACGACGAACACCGGGGAGCTGTTTTTT. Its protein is CASSSTTNTGELFF. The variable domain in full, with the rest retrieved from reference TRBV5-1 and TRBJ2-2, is KAGVTQTPRYLIKTRGQQVTLSCSPISGHRSVSWYQQTPGQGLQFLFEYFSETQRNKGNFPGRFSGRQFSNSRSEMNVSTLELGDSALYLCASSSTTNTGELFFGEGSRLTVL.

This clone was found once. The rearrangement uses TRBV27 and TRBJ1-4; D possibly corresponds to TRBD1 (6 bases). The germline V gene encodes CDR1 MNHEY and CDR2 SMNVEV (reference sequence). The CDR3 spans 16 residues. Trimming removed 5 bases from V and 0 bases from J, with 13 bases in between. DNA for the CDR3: TGTGCCAGCAGTCCCTGGACAGCCGCAACTAATGAAAAACTGTTTTTT. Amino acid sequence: CASSPWTAATNEKLFF.

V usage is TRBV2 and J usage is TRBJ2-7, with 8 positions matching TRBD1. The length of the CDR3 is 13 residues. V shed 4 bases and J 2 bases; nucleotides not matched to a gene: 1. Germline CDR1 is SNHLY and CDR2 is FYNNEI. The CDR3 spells CASSGQGPYEQYF. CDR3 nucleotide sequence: TGTGCCAGCAGTGGACAGGGGCCCTACGAGCAGTACTTC.

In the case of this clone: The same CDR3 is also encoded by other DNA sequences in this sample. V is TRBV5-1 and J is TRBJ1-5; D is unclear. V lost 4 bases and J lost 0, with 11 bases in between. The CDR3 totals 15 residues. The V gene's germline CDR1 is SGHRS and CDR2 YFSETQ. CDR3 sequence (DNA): TGCGCCAGCAGCCAGGACGGCTATAGCAATCAGCCCCAGCATTTT. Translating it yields CASSQDGYSNQPQHF.

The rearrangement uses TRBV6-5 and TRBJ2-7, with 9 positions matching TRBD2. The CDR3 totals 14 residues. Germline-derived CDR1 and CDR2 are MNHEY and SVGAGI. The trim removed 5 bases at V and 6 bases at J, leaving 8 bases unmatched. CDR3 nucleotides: TGTGCCAGCAGTAAGGTAGCGGGAGTCGGCGAGCAGTACTTC. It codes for CASSKVAGVGEQYF.

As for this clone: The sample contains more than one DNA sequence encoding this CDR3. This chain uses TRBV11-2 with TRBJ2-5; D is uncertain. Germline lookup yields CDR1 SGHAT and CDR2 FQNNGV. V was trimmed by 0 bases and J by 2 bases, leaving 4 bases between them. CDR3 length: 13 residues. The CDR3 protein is CASSLDRQETQYF. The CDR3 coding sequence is TGTGCCAGCAGCTTAGACAGACAAGAGACCCAGTACTTC. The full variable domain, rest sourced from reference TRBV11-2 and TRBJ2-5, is EAGVAQSPRYKIIEKRQSVAFWCNPISGHATLYWYQQILGQGPKLLIQFQNNGVVDDSQLPKDRFSAERLKGVDSTLKIQPAKLEDSAVYLCASSLDRQETQYFGPGTRLLVL.

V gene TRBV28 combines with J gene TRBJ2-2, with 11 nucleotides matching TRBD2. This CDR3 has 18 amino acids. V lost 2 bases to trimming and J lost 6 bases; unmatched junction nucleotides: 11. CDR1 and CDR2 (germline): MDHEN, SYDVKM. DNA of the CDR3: TGTGCCAGCAGTTTAAGGGCTAGCGGGGGGAGTTTCCCCGGGGAGCTGTTTTTT. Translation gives CASSLRASGGSFPGELFF.

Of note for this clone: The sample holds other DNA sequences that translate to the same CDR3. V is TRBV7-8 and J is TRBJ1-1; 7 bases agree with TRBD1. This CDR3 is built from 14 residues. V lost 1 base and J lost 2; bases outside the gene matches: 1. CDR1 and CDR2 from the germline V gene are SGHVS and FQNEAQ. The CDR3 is CASSLGQGNTEAFF. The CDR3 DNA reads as TGTGCCAGCAGCTTAGGACAGGGAAACACTGAAGCTTTCTTT.

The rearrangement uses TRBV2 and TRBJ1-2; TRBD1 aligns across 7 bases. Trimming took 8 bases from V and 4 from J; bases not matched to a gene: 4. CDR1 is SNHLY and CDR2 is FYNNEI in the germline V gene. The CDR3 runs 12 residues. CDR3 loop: CASGTAIYGYTF. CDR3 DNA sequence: TGTGCCAGCGGGACAGCTATCTATGGCTACACCTTC.